The clone carrying this T cell receptor (beta chain) was picked up a small number of times. Its matching antigen is unknown. Trimming took off 0 bases at V and 3 bases at J, with 6 bases between the two ends. The CDR3 has 13 residues. The germline gives CDR1 SGDLS, CDR2 YYNGEE. This specimen belongs to a study of beta chain features in type 1 diabetes. Reverse transcription of all isolated RNA meant that expressed TCRB transcripts were sequenced. TCRdb's table, derived via immunoSEQ multiplex PCR, lists solely in-frame clones and lacks some. The data hold 640,000 or so clones, with about an eighth observed a single time. Study results and limitations: When cDNA is sequenced, cells with high TCR expression could be over-represented. Across all four CD4+ subsets, people with type 1 diabetes showed modestly shorter TCRB CDR3s.

The sequence came from a man in his late teens or twenties with type 1 diabetes. The chain recombines TRBV9 with TRBJ1-1; the D is unclear. Sequenced input: naive CD4+ T cells from blood. CDR3 nucleotides: TGTGCCAGCAGCGTAGCGGGGTACACTGAAGCTTTCTTT. Residues: CASSVAGYTEAFF.